This TCR beta chain came from a study of T cell responses to AZD1222 COVID-19 vaccine. A remark on this clone: Its antigen is still unknown.

CDR3 length equals 12 residues. Between the trimmed V and J ends, which lost 1 base and 10 bases, there was a span of 13 bases. The V gene's germline CDR1 is SQVTM and CDR2 ANQGSEA. TCRdb's copy holds only in-frame clones and misses some; the assay was immunoSEQ multiplex PCR. This sample has 140,000 to 150,000 clones, with around 83% found just once. Overall study findings and caveats: Breadth and depth of Spike-specific TCRs rose after two AZD1222 doses. Within unmutated variant regions lay the reported targets of nearly half of spike-specific TCRs.

Source: peripheral blood, taken on day 0 of MenACWY control vaccination. The chain is built from TRBV29-1 and TRBJ1-1; TRBD1 might be the D (5 bases). The sequence was collected from an adult in good health. For the CDR3, the DNA is TGCAGCGTTGAAGGGGCAGGGAGAGGAGCTTTCTTT. It is translated as CSVEGAGRGAFF.